This T cell receptor (beta chain) was sequenced during a study of beta chain features in type 1 diabetes. Sequenced material consisted of expressed TCRB transcripts (all of the isolated RNA was reverse transcribed). Profiled with immunoSEQ multiplex PCR; TCRdb holds only in-frame clones, not every one. The sample comprises under 900,000 clones, 15% to 20% of which are singletons, and 0.02% to 0.025% rests with the top ten. The CDR3 is 12 residues long. CDR1 and CDR2 from the germline V gene are MDHEN and SYDVKM. With 6 bases removed from V and 8 bases from J, the gap between germline ends came to 13 bases. As regards this clone: Its antigen is not known.

One heparinised draw, averaging about 116 mL, was taken per donor. General observations from the study: The question of HLA type influencing TCRB rearrangement was one that remained unresolved here. People with Type 1 diabetes carried modestly yet significantly shorter TCRB CDR3s in all four CD4+ subsets.

The genes are TRBV28 and TRBJ1-2, with a weak D call TRBD1 (5 bases). Sequenced material: naive CD4+ T cells from blood. This clonotype was obtained from a woman between 18 and 30 years old in good health. The CDR3 reads CASSWGKGGYTF. CDR3 coding DNA: TGTGCCAGCAGCTGGGGGAAGGGCGGCTACACCTTC.